The rows below give T cell receptor beta chains drawn from one sample of a study of resident and recirculating memory T cells in vitiligo. The repertoire was sequenced with immunoSEQ multiplex PCR; TCRdb's copy has only in-frame clones and lacks some. The repertoire holds more than 35,000 clones, nearly 95% seen once, with 4.5% in the top ten. Sequencing was done on a sample of blood. Receptors were obtained from a male donor with vitiligo. The CDR3 runs from the conserved cysteine through the conserved F or W. The order of the fields is D gene, V gene, clone size, J gene, CDR3 DNA, CDR3 protein. D genes are given only for firm matches. Not all rows give a size; the values are once, few, many and, for expanded clones, a class.

D: TRBD2
V: TRBV30
size: .
J: TRBJ2-3
DNA: TGTGCCTGGAGTGCGGTTATACTAGCGGGGGGGGCCCGCACAGATACGCAGTATTTT
CDR3: CAWSAVILAGGARTDTQYF

D: .
V: TRBV4-3
size: .
J: TRBJ2-1
DNA: TGCGCCAGCAGCCAAGATTTGGGGAGTTACAATGAGCAGTTCTTC
CDR3: CASSQDLGSYNEQFF

D: .
V: TRBV4-3
size: .
J: TRBJ1-1
DNA: TGCGCCAGCAGCCAAGAGGGAGGGTTCGGAACTGAAGCTTTCTTT
CDR3: CASSQEGGFGTEAFF

D: .
V: TRBV12-5
size: .
J: TRBJ1-1
DNA: TGTGCTAGTGGTCCAACCGTAGTAGGGGCCACTGAAGCTTTCTTT
CDR3: CASGPTVVGATEAFF

D: .
V: TRBV7-2
size: .
J: TRBJ1-1
DNA: TGTGCCAGCAGCTACGGAGAGAGATTGAACACTGAAGCTTTCTTT
CDR3: CASSYGERLNTEAFF

D: .
V: TRBV7-2
size: .
J: TRBJ1-2
DNA: TGTGCCAGCAGCTTGGGCCCCGGTGCCGGTCGGGGCTACACCTTC
CDR3: CASSLGPGAGRGYTF

D: .
V: TRBV25-1
size: .
J: TRBJ2-7
DNA: TGTGCCAGCGGCTCGCATCGGGGGTGGCAGTACTTC
CDR3: CASGSHRGWQYF

D: TRBD2
V: TRBV4-3
size: .
J: TRBJ2-1
DNA: TGCGCCACCTCCGGACGACTAGCGGGGGAAAATGAGCAGTTCTTC
CDR3: CATSGRLAGENEQFF

D: TRBD2
V: TRBV4-3
size: .
J: TRBJ2-3
DNA: TGCGCCAGCAGCCCTAGCGGCTTGTCATATACGCAGTATTTT
CDR3: CASSPSGLSYTQYF

D: TRBD1
V: TRBV5-1
size: .
J: TRBJ1-2
DNA: TGCGCCAGCAGCTTGGCCCCGGGACAGGGGGCTACGGCGGGCGGCTACACCTTC
CDR3: CASSLAPGQGATAGGYTF

D: .
V: TRBV5-1
size: .
J: TRBJ2-7
DNA: TGCGCCAGCAGCTTGATGCCTTTGGGCGGGCGATCCTACGAGCAGTACTTC
CDR3: CASSLMPLGGRSYEQYF

D: .
V: TRBV5-6
size: .
J: TRBJ1-1
DNA: TGTGCCAGCAGCTTGGTTAGGGGGGAAGCTTTCTTT
CDR3: CASSLVRGEAFF

D: .
V: TRBV2
size: .
J: TRBJ1-1
DNA: TGTGCCAGCAGGGTGGGCAGCCTTAACACTGAAGCTTTCTTT
CDR3: CASRVGSLNTEAFF

D: TRBD2
V: TRBV30
size: .
J: TRBJ2-3
DNA: TGTGCCTGGTCAGCGGGGGGCATAGATACGCAGTATTTT
CDR3: CAWSAGGIDTQYF

D: TRBD1
V: TRBV7-2
size: .
J: TRBJ1-1
DNA: TGTGCCAGCAGCTTAGCGACAGGGGGCTTTCCTGAAGCTTTCTTT
CDR3: CASSLATGGFPEAFF

D: TRBD2
V: TRBV27
size: .
J: TRBJ2-2
DNA: TGTGCCAGCAGTTTATCGCGGGGGACCGGGGAGCTGTTTTTT
CDR3: CASSLSRGTGELFF

D: TRBD2
V: TRBV7-9
size: .
J: TRBJ2-3
DNA: TGTGCCAGCAGCTCCCTAGCGGGGGGCGGAGATACGCAGTATTTT
CDR3: CASSSLAGGGDTQYF

D: .
V: TRBV12-5
size: .
J: TRBJ2-7
DNA: TGTGCTAGTGGTTTGTCAACAGGGAAAAGTGAAGAGCAGTACTTC
CDR3: CASGLSTGKSEEQYF

D: .
V: TRBV5-1
size: .
J: TRBJ1-3
DNA: TGCGCCAGCAGCTTGGCCTTGAGGAGGTTCGGAAACACCATATATTTT
CDR3: CASSLALRRFGNTIYF

D: TRBD2
V: TRBV7-8
size: .
J: TRBJ2-5
DNA: TGTGCCAGCAGGTCTCCCGGGACTAGCGAAGAAGAGACCCAGTACTTC
CDR3: CASRSPGTSEEETQYF

D: TRBD2
V: TRBV5-6
size: once
J: TRBJ2-1
DNA: TGTGCCAGCAGCTTGGCCGTACTAGCGGGGGGTGTGCATGAGCAGTTCTTC
CDR3: CASSLAVLAGGVHEQFF

D: TRBD1
V: TRBV5-1
size: .
J: TRBJ1-1
DNA: TGCGCCAGCAGCATCGGACAGGGCGGTGAAGCTTTCTTT
CDR3: CASSIGQGGEAFF

D: .
V: TRBV6-5
size: once
J: TRBJ2-3
DNA: TGTGCCAGCAGCTCTCAGAAGATGTTTACGCAGTATTTT
CDR3: CASSSQKMFTQYF

D: .
V: TRBV29-1
size: .
J: TRBJ2-5
DNA: TGCAGCGTTGGGGGGCAGGGGTGGGGAGAGACCCAGTACTTC
CDR3: CSVGGQGWGETQYF

D: .
V: TRBV4-3
size: .
J: TRBJ2-7
DNA: TGCGCCAGCAGCCAAGGACTATCCAGCTCCTACGAGCAGTACTTC
CDR3: CASSQGLSSSYEQYF

D: TRBD1
V: TRBV5-1
size: .
J: TRBJ1-1
DNA: TGCGCCAGCACGACCCAATTGAGGGGGCGCCTCCTAGCTTTCTTT
CDR3: CASTTQLRGRLLAFF

D: .
V: TRBV6-1
size: .
J: TRBJ2-5
DNA: TGTGCCAGCAGCGAAGCAGGGGATTTGGAGACCCAGTACTTC
CDR3: CASSEAGDLETQYF

D: .
V: TRBV11-2
size: .
J: TRBJ1-1
DNA: TGTGCCAGCAACTCCGCTGACAGTCAAAACACTGAAGCTTTCTTT
CDR3: CASNSADSQNTEAFF

D: .
V: TRBV9
size: .
J: TRBJ2-2
DNA: TGTGCCAGCAGCCTCCCCAAGAAAGGGGTGGTCACCGGGGAGCTGTTTTTT
CDR3: CASSLPKKGVVTGELFF

D: .
V: TRBV7-9
size: .
J: TRBJ1-6
DNA: TGTGGATGGTCAGGCAATAATTCACCCCTCCACTTT
CDR3: CGWSGNNSPLHF

D: .
V: TRBV6-6
size: .
J: TRBJ1-5
DNA: TGTGCCAGCAGCAAACTCCGGGGGTTAGCCCAGCATTTT
CDR3: CASSKLRGLAQHF

D: .
V: TRBV4-1
size: .
J: TRBJ2-1
DNA: TGCGCCAGCAGCCAAGTGGCTAGCCTGAATGAGCAGTTCTTC
CDR3: CASSQVASLNEQFF

D: .
V: TRBV6-5
size: .
J: TRBJ2-6
DNA: TGTGCCAGCAGGGGGCTGGGGTCCGGGGCCAACGTCCTGACTTTC
CDR3: CASRGLGSGANVLTF

D: TRBD1
V: TRBV19
size: .
J: TRBJ1-2
DNA: TGTGCCAGTAGTACGCCTCAGGGACAGGGGTGGGGCTACACCTTC
CDR3: CASSTPQGQGWGYTF

D: TRBD2
V: TRBV5-1
size: .
J: TRBJ2-1
DNA: TGCGCCAGCAGCCCGGAGCGGGGGGGATACAATGAGCAGTTCTTC
CDR3: CASSPERGGYNEQFF

D: TRBD1
V: TRBV29-1
size: .
J: TRBJ1-2
DNA: TGCAGCGTGGCGGGACAGGGGGGGTCTAACTATGGCTACACCTTC
CDR3: CSVAGQGGSNYGYTF

D: .
V: TRBV7-2
size: .
J: TRBJ1-2
DNA: TGTGCCAGCAGCATACGGGGGTCATATGGCTACACCTTC
CDR3: CASSIRGSYGYTF

D: .
V: TRBV12-5
size: few
J: TRBJ2-7
DNA: TGTGCTAGTGGTTTTGGTTCTGGCGGAAACGAGCAGTACTTC
CDR3: CASGFGSGGNEQYF

D: .
V: TRBV5-1
size: .
J: TRBJ2-5
DNA: TGCGCCAGCAGCTTGGCTCCCCTTCAAGAGACCCAGTACTTC
CDR3: CASSLAPLQETQYF

D: .
V: TRBV11-2
size: .
J: TRBJ2-2
DNA: TGTGCCAGCAGCTTGTTAACCGGGGAGCTGTTTTTT
CDR3: CASSLLTGELFF

D: .
V: TRBV7-6
size: .
J: TRBJ2-1
DNA: TGTGCCAGCAGCTTAGGAGGGGGGGCTTACAATGAGCAGTTCTTC
CDR3: CASSLGGGAYNEQFF

D: .
V: TRBV7-3
size: .
J: TRBJ1-6
DNA: TGTGCCAGCAGCCTAAGACGGGGGAAGAATTCACCCCTCCACTTT
CDR3: CASSLRRGKNSPLHF

D: .
V: TRBV19
size: .
J: TRBJ1-3
DNA: TGTGCCAGTACCCCCCGCCGGGGGAATGGAAACACCATATATTTT
CDR3: CASTPRRGNGNTIYF

D: .
V: TRBV5-4
size: .
J: TRBJ2-1
DNA: TGTGCCAGCAGCTTGGTCCCCAACAATGAGCAGTTCTTC
CDR3: CASSLVPNNEQFF

D: .
V: TRBV30
size: .
J: TRBJ1-2
DNA: TGTGCCTGGACTGCAGGTTTTAACTATGGCTACACCTTC
CDR3: CAWTAGFNYGYTF

D: TRBD2
V: TRBV14
size: .
J: TRBJ2-1
DNA: TGTGCCAGCAGCCCTGCCCTAGCGGAGAATGAGCAGTTCTTC
CDR3: CASSPALAENEQFF

D: .
V: TRBV30
size: .
J: TRBJ1-6
DNA: TGTGCCTGGAGTACACAGTCCAATTCACCCCTCCACTTT
CDR3: CAWSTQSNSPLHF

D: .
V: TRBV7-5
size: few
J: TRBJ1-6
DNA: TGTGCCAGAAGCGGCAGGCCTCACAGAGATAATTCACCCCTCCACTTT
CDR3: CARSGRPHRDNSPLHF

D: TRBD2
V: TRBV7-3
size: .
J: TRBJ2-1
DNA: TGTGCCAGCAGCCCAGCGGGGGCCAATGAGCAGTTCTTC
CDR3: CASSPAGANEQFF

D: TRBD2
V: TRBV5-4
size: .
J: TRBJ2-1
DNA: TGTGCCAGCAGCCTCGGGATCTCGCAGCGGGGGGGCGAGGAGCAGTTCTTC
CDR3: CASSLGISQRGGEEQFF

D: TRBD2
V: TRBV5-1
size: .
J: TRBJ2-5
DNA: TGCGCCAGCAGCTTGGGACTAGCGGACCTCCAAGAGACCCAGTACTTC
CDR3: CASSLGLADLQETQYF

D: .
V: TRBV9
size: .
J: TRBJ2-3
DNA: TGTGCCAGCAGCGGCCGTGGGAGCGGGAGCACAGATACGCAGTATTTT
CDR3: CASSGRGSGSTDTQYF

D: TRBD2
V: TRBV4-3
size: .
J: TRBJ2-1
DNA: TGCGCCAGCAGCCAAGGACTTTTGGGGGGGGGTGAGCAGTTCTTC
CDR3: CASSQGLLGGGEQFF

D: TRBD1
V: TRBV30
size: .
J: TRBJ2-3
DNA: TGTGCCTGGAGTGTTAAGGGACAGGGCTCAGATACGCAGTATTTT
CDR3: CAWSVKGQGSDTQYF

D: TRBD1
V: TRBV29-1
size: few
J: TRBJ1-2
DNA: TGCAGCGCGACAGGGGTCGACTATGGCTACACCTTC
CDR3: CSATGVDYGYTF

D: .
V: TRBV12-5
size: .
J: TRBJ2-5
DNA: TGTGCTAGTGGTTTGGAACAGGGTCCGAGTGAGACCCAGTACTTC
CDR3: CASGLEQGPSETQYF

D: TRBD1
V: TRBV27
size: few
J: TRBJ1-1
DNA: TGTGCCAGCAGCGTTCAGGGGGCGACTGAAGCTTTCTTT
CDR3: CASSVQGATEAFF

D: .
V: TRBV11-3
size: .
J: TRBJ2-3
DNA: TGTGCCAGCAGCTCAACTGCCAGGGCCGGCCCAGATACGCAGTATTTT
CDR3: CASSSTARAGPDTQYF